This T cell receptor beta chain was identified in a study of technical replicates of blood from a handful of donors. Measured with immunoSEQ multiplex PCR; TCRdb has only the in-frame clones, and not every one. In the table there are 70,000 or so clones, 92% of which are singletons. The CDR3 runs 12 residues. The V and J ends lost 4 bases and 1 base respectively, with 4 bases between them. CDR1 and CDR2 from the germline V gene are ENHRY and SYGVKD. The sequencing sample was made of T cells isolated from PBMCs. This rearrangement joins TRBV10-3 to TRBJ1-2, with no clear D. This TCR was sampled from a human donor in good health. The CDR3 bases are TGTGCCATCAGTGGGCTTAACTATGGCTACACCTTC. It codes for CAISGLNYGYTF.